This entry lists 7 T cell receptor beta chains sequenced from one sample in a study of T cell changes during pregnancy in multiple sclerosis. Sequencing used immunoSEQ multiplex PCR; TCRdb keeps in-frame clones, though not all of them. The table has about 47,000 clones, more than 80% seen once. The input for sequencing was CD8+ T cells from peripheral blood mononuclear cells, taken in the second trimester of pregnancy. These receptors all stem from a female donor with multiple sclerosis, enrolled in a pregnancy study.

The chain has TRBV7-9 and TRBJ2-5; 8 bases fit TRBD1. Per the germline V gene, CDR1 is SEHNR and CDR2 is FQNEAQ (reference sequence). V lost 6 bases, J lost 2 bases, and 11 bases stayed unmatched. This CDR3 is built from 16 residues. The CDR3 protein is CASRDEDRVHQETQYF. The CDR3, as DNA: TGTGCCAGCAGAGACGAGGACAGGGTACATCAAGAGACCCAGTACTTC.

The chain combines TRBV27 with TRBJ1-5; D is unresolved. Germline V gives CDR1 MNHEY, CDR2 SMNVEV (reference sequence). This CDR3 spans 15 amino acids. The germline V and J ends were trimmed by 4 bases and 5 bases, with 15 bases remaining between them. The CDR3 DNA reads TGTGCCAGCAGTTCACGGAGCCCCGGCGATCAGCCCCAGCATTTT. It is translated as CASSSRSPGDQPQHF.

The chain carries TRBV16 and TRBJ2-5; possibly TRBD1 for D (6 bases). Per the germline V gene, CDR1 is KGHSY and CDR2 is FQNENV. V gave up 2 bases and J gave up 5 bases, with 18 bases separating them. This CDR3 region has 16 residues. CDR3 DNA sequence: TGTGCCAGCAGCCAAATCAGGACAGTTCTGTGGGAGACCCAGTACTTC. The encoded protein is CASSQIRTVLWETQYF.

The V call is TRBV27, the J call TRBJ2-1; 9 bases line up with TRBD2. Germline loops: CDR1 MNHEY, CDR2 SMNVEV (reference sequence). V shed 1 base and J 4 bases; nucleotides not matched to a gene: 5. CDR3 length: 16 residues. The CDR3 is CASSLLSSGAYNEQFF. The CDR3 DNA reads TGTGCCAGCAGTTTATTGTCTAGCGGGGCTTACAATGAGCAGTTCTTC.

The V and J genes are TRBV7-3 and TRBJ2-1; 8 bases map to TRBD2. The CDR3 length is 13 residues. Germline CDR1 is SGHTA and CDR2 is FQGTGA. Trimming removed 5 bases from V and 10 bases from J; junction bases left unmatched: 7. CDR3 amino acids: CASSNGGASEQFF. CDR3 coding DNA: TGTGCCAGCAGCAACGGGGGGGCCTCGGAGCAGTTCTTC.

The chain joins TRBV27 to TRBJ2-2; no clear D gene. The CDR3 is 14 residues long. The V end was cut by 7 bases, the J end by 1 base, with 10 bases between. Germline V gene data show CDR1 as MNHEY and CDR2 as SMNVEV (reference sequence). The CDR3 spells CASKTQKNTGELFF. CDR3 bases: TGTGCCAGCAAGACTCAGAAGAACACCGGGGAGCTGTTTTTT.

J is TRBJ1-6 and V is TRBV9; D perhaps matches TRBD1 (5 bases). V was pared by 3 bases and J by 7 bases, with 14 bases between. Germline CDR1 reads SGDLS; CDR2 reads YYNGEE. This CDR3 spans 15 amino acids. CDR3 region: CASSGPAGLNSPLHF. The CDR3, as DNA: TGTGCCAGCAGCGGACCGGCGGGGCTCAATTCACCCCTCCACTTT. The full variable domain, completed using reference TRBV9 and TRBJ1-6, is DSGVTQTPKHLITATGQRVTLRCSPRSGDLSVYWYQQSLDQGLQFLIQYYNGEERAKGNILERFSAQQFPDLHSELNLSSLELGDSALYFCASSGPAGLNSPLHFGNGTRLTVT.